This T cell receptor beta chain was sequenced for a study of human T cells and chemical hapten exposure. Overall study findings and caveats: Significantly greater numbers of large CDR3 similarity clusters came from expanded TCRs than from controls.

The time point: patch test 3, about 24 weeks after DPC sensitization. Regarding treatment: therapeutic diphenylcyclopropenone sensitization with weekly scalp DPC. TCRdb redid the calling of the RACE reads with MiXCR, one entry per CDR3 protein. The data contain 100,000 or so distinct CDR3 sequences, under 40% of them singletons. CDR3 length equals 14 residues. Germline assignment: CDR1 SGHRS and CDR2 YFSETQ. This clonotype occurred a few times. The antigen is undetermined. The junction does not match germline at one end; this may be a read error. Sequenced material: whole blood, taken in connection with sensitization to the hapten diphenylcyclopropenone (DPC). The chain employs TRBV5-1 and TRBJ2-3; 7 nucleotides match TRBD1. This TCR was recovered from a man aged 40-49 years with alopecia areata. Some clones in this sample may be carry-over from other donors' samples. CDR3 in DNA: TGCGCCAGCAGCGAAAGGGACAGCAAAGATACGCAGTATTTT. It yields the protein CASSERDSKDTQYF. Full variable domain (rest looked up from reference TRBV5-1 and TRBJ2-3): KAGVTQTPRYLIKTRGQQVTLSCSPISGHRSVSWYQQTPGQGLQFLFEYFSETQRNKGNFPGRFSGRQFSNSRSEMNVSTLELGDSALYLCASSERDSKDTQYFGPGTRLTVL.